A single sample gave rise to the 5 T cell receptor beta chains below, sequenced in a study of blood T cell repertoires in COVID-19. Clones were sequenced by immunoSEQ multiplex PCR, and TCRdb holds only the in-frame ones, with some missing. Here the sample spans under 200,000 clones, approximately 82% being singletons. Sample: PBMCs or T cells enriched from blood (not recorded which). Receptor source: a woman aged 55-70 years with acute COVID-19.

The CDR3 reads CSGEDRETQYF. The CDR3 DNA follows: TGCAGCGGGGAGGACCGGGAGACCCAGTACTTC. The genes are TRBV29-1 and TRBJ2-5, with D possibly being TRBD2 (6 bases). The germline V gene has CDR1 SQVTM and CDR2 ANQGSEA. V lost 7 bases, J lost 5 bases, and 11 bases lay in between. The CDR3 runs to 11 residues.

The CDR3 loop is CASSPRQGRRYEQYF. In DNA form, the CDR3 reads TGTGCCAGCAGCCCGAGACAGGGGCGGCGCTACGAGCAGTACTTC. This chain uses TRBV7-6 with TRBJ2-7, with 8 nucleotides matching TRBD1. Germline V CDR1 and CDR2: SGHVS, FNYEAQ. CDR3 size: 15 residues. V lost 5 bases to trimming and J lost 3 bases; unmatched junction nucleotides: 9.

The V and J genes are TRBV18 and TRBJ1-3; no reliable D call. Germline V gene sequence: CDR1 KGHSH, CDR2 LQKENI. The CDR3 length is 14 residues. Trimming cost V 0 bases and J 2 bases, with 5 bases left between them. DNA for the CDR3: TGTGCCAGCTCACCACCGGCAACTGGAAACACCATATATTTT. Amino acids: CASSPPATGNTIYF.

The CDR3 region has the DNA TGTGCCAGCAGTTCAGGGGGATACATGAACACTGAAGCTTTCTTT. Its translation: CASSSGGYMNTEAFF. V gene TRBV6-5 combines with J gene TRBJ1-1; the match to TRBD1 covers 7 bases. CDR3 length: 15 residues. V trimming: 4 bases; J trimming: 0 bases; junction bases outside the gene matches: 5. The germline CDR1 and CDR2 sequences are MNHEY and SVGAGI.

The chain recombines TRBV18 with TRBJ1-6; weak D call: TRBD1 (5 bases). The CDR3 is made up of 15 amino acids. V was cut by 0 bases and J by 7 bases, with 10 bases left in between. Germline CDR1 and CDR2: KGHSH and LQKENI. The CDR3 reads CASSPPAGNNSPLHF. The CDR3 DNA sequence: TGTGCCAGCTCACCACCGGCAGGGAACAATTCACCCCTCCACTTT.